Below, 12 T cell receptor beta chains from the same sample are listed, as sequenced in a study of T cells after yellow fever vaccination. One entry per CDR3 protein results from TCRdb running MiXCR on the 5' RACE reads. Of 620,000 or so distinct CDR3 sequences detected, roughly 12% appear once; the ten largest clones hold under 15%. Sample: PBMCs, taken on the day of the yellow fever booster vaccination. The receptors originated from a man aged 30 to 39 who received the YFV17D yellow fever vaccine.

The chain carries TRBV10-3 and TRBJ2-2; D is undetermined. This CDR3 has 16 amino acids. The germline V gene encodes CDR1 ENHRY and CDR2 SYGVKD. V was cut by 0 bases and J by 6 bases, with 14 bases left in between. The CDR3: CAISESVALLAGELFF. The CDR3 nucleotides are TGTGCCATCAGTGAGTCGGTGGCCCTCCTCGCCGGGGAGCTGTTTTTT.

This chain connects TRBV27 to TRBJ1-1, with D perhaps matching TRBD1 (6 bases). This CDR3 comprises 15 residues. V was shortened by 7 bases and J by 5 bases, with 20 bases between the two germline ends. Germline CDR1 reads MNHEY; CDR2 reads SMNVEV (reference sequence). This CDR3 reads CASNLAGHRATEAFF. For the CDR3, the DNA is TGTGCCAGCAATCTAGCGGGACACCGGGCAACTGAAGCTTTCTTT.

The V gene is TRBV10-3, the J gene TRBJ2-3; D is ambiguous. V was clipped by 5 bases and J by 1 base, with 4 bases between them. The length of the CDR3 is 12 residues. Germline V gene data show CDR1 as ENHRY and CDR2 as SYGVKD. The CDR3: CAISLGTDTQYF. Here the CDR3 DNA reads TGTGCCATCAGTCTCGGCACAGATACGCAGTATTTT.

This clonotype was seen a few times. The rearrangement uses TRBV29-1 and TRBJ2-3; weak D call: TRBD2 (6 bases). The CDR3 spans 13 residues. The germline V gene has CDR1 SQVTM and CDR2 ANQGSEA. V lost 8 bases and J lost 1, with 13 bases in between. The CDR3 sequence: CSSAVAGTDTQYF. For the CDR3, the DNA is TGCAGCTCCGCCGTAGCGGGCACAGATACGCAGTATTTT.

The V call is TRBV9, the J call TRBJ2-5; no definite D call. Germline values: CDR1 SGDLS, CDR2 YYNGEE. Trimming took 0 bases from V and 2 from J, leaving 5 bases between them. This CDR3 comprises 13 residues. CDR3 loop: CASSVDVQETQYF. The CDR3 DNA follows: TGTGCCAGCAGCGTAGACGTACAAGAGACCCAGTACTTC.

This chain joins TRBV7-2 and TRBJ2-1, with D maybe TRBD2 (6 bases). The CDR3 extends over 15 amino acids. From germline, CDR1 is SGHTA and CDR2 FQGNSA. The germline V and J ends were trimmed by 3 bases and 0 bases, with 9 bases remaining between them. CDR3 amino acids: CASSLGGVSYNEQFF. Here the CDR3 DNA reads TGTGCCAGCAGCTTGGGCGGGGTCTCCTACAATGAGCAGTTCTTC.

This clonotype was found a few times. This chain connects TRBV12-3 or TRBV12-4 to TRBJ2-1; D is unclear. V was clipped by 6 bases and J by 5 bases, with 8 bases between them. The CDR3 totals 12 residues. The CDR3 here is CASSHPDNEQFF. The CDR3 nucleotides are TGTGCCAGCAGCCACCCCGACAATGAGCAGTTCTTC.

The CDR3 sequence: CASSRPGTRRGGEQFF. For the CDR3, the DNA is TGTGCCAGCAGTCGACCCGGGACGAGGAGGGGGGGGGAGCAGTTCTTC. This chain joins TRBV3-1 and TRBJ2-1, with D possibly being TRBD2 (7 bases). The germline V gene encodes CDR1 LGHDT and CDR2 YNNKEL (reference sequence). The germline V and J ends were trimmed by 6 bases and 10 bases, with 25 bases remaining between them. The CDR3 runs 16 residues.

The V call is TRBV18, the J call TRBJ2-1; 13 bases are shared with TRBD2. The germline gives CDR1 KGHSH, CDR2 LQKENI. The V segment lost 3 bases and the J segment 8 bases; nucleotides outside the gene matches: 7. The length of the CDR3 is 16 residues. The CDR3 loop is CASSPPLAGGRHEQFF. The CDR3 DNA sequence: TGTGCCAGCTCACCCCCACTAGCGGGAGGGCGCCATGAGCAGTTCTTC.

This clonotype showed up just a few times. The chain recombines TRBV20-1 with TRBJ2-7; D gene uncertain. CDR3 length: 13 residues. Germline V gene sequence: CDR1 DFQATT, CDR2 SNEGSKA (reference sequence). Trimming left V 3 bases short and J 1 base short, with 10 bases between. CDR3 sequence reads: CSARFPGSYEQYF. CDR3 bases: TGCAGTGCTAGGTTTCCAGGATCCTACGAGCAGTACTTC.

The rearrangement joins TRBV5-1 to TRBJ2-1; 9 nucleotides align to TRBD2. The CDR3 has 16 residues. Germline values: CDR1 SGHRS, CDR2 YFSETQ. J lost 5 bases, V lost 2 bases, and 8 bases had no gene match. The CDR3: CASSLNAGGRDNEQFF. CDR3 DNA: TGCGCCAGCAGCTTAAATGCGGGAGGGCGGGACAATGAGCAGTTCTTC. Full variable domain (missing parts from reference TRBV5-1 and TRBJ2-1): KAGVTQTPRYLIKTRGQQVTLSCSPISGHRSVSWYQQTPGQGLQFLFEYFSETQRNKGNFPGRFSGRQFSNSRSEMNVSTLELGDSALYLCASSLNAGGRDNEQFFGPGTRLTVL.

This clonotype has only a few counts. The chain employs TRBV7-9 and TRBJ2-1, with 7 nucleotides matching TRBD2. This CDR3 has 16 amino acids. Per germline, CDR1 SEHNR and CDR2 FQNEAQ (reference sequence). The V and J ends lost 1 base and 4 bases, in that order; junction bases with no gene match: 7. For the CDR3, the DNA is TGTGCCAGCAGCTTAGTACAGCTAGCGGCTTACAATGAGCAGTTCTTC. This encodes CASSLVQLAAYNEQFF.